This TCR beta chain emerged from a study of blood T cell repertoires in COVID-19. Study details: Some COVID-19 samples were acute and others convalescent; all came from the United States, Italy and Spain. Nucleic acid was either cDNA or gDNA, and it came from T cells, B-cell-depleted T cells, or PBMCs.

This clone appeared once. The ends lost 7 bases at V and 2 bases at J; junction bases unmatched: 5. CDR3 size: 14 residues. Germline V CDR1 and CDR2: MRHNA, SNTAGT. The table came from immunoSEQ multiplex PCR; TCRdb's copy has only in-frame clones and leaves some out. Of approximately 75,000 clones in the sample, about 89% were seen once. The sample consisted of peripheral blood. The receptor was derived from a man in his fifties or sixties with acute or convalescent COVID-19. V gene TRBV6-4 combines with J gene TRBJ2-1, with 7 bases matching TRBD2. DNA for the CDR3: TGTGCCAGCAAACGGGAGGAGGCCTACAATGAGCAGTTCTTC. Residues: CASKREEAYNEQFF.